This T cell receptor (beta chain) comes out of a study of cytomegalovirus exposure and HLA in healthy donors. V shed 0 bases, J shed 5 bases, and the junction held 3 bases outside the gene matches. The CDR3 totals 14 residues. CDR1 is LNHNV and CDR2 is YYDKDF in the germline V gene (reference sequence). The method was immunoSEQ multiplex PCR; TCRdb's version includes in-frame clones alone and lacks a portion of them. The repertoire includes 90,000 to 140,000 clones, more than 85% of them detected once, and 4% to 4.5% sits in the top ten. The donors formed part of the roughly 120-subject validation cohort, distinct from the roughly 620-subject first cohort.

The material sequenced was PBMCs. The clonotype comes from a young woman in good health and CMV-seropositive. This chain links TRBV15 with TRBJ2-5; 7 bases align to TRBD2. For the CDR3, the DNA is TGTGCCACCAGCAGAGATCGGGGGGTTGAGACCCAGTACTTC. Amino acids: CATSRDRGVETQYF.